The T cell receptor beta chain under discussion was sequenced for a study of blood T cell repertoires in COVID-19. On the study more broadly: Acute and convalescent COVID-19 samples came from the United States, Italy and Spain. The cDNA or gDNA used as material had been derived from T cells, B-cell-depleted T cells, or PBMCs.

The CDR3 covers 14 residues. Germline V CDR1 and CDR2: SNHLY, FYNNEI. V dropped 4 bases and J dropped 2 bases, with 11 bases sitting between them. Membership in each cohort depended on participant-reported clinical history. In Cohort 3, a recovered donor had either two negative PCRs, clearance, or symptom resolution. Profiling relied on immunoSEQ multiplex PCR, and the TCRdb table lists in-frame clones only, not all of them. The sample holds fewer than 300,000 clones, 85% seen once. The source is a woman aged 45-65 years who had recovered from COVID-19. The rearrangement links TRBV2 to TRBJ1-2, with D unresolved. Source material: PBMCs or T cells enriched from blood (not recorded which). CDR3 sequence reads: CASSGRAENYGYTF. CDR3 sequence (DNA): TGTGCCAGCAGTGGGCGGGCAGAGAACTATGGCTACACCTTC.